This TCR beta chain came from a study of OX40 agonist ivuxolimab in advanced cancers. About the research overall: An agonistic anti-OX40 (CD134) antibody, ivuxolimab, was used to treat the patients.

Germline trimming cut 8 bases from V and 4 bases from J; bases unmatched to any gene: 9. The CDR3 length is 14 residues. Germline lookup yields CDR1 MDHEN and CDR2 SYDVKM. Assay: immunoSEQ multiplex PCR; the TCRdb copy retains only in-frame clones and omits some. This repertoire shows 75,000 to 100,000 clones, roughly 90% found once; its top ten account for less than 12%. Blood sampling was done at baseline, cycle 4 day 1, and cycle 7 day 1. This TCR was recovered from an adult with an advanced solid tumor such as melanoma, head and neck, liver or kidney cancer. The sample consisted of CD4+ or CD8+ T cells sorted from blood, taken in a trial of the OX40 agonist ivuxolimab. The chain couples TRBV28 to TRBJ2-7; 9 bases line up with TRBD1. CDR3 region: CASHPTGGTYEQYF. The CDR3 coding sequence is TGTGCCAGCCATCCCACAGGGGGCACGTACGAGCAGTACTTC. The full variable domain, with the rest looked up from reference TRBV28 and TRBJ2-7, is DVKVTQSSRYLVKRTGEKVFLECVQDMDHENMFWYRQDPGLGLRLIYFSYDVKMKEKGDIPEGYSVSREKKERFSLILESASTNQTSMYLCASHPTGGTYEQYFGPGTRLTVT.